The following is a T cell receptor beta chain sequence with its context. The source of the sample is a study of control samples from healthy donors and cancer patients. Only in-frame clones appear in the TCRdb table, and some are missing; sequencing was by immunoSEQ multiplex PCR. The table has 95,000 to 100,000 clones, 75% to 90% seen once. Germline CDR1 and CDR2: SGHRS and YFSETQ. This CDR3 spans 11 amino acids. Trimming left V 0 bases short and J 7 bases short, with 4 bases between. The TCR comes from a man aged 25-40 years in good health. The chain joins TRBV5-1 to TRBJ1-1; D is undetermined. The sequencing input was blood. The CDR3 loop reads CASSLGLEAFF. The DNA for the CDR3 is TGCGCCAGCAGCTTGGGCCTTGAAGCTTTCTTT.